This TCR beta chain was retrieved from a study of CD8 T cells in ankylosing spondylitis. Overall study findings and caveats: Clones tied to disease were said to be significantly enriched in matched ankylosing spondylitis synovial fluid. Disease-linked clones had a CD8+ phenotype and relatively low frequency in peripheral blood. Ankylosing spondylitis blood appeared to carry a characteristic TCR beta motif of roughly 8 highly homologous variants.

This clonotype was counted between two and nine times. Its matching antigen is unknown. The V end was cut by 7 bases, the J end by 5 bases, with 12 bases between. CDR1 and CDR2 from the germline V gene are DFQATT and SNEGSKA (reference sequence). This CDR3 spans 11 amino acids. Quantitative 5'-RACE with molecular barcodes produced the TCR beta libraries. MiXCR, applied by TCRdb to the 5' RACE reads, yields one record per CDR3 protein. Of 290,000 or so distinct CDR3 sequences listed, less than 25% are singletons. The receptor was derived from a female donor with ankylosing spondylitis or in good health (not recorded which). Sequenced input: blood, either unsorted or a sorted T cell fraction (not recorded which). The V and J genes are TRBV20-1 and TRBJ2-7; D not certain. The DNA for the CDR3 is TGCAGTGTTCTCTTCACGAACGAGCAGTACTTC. Translation: CSVLFTNEQYF.